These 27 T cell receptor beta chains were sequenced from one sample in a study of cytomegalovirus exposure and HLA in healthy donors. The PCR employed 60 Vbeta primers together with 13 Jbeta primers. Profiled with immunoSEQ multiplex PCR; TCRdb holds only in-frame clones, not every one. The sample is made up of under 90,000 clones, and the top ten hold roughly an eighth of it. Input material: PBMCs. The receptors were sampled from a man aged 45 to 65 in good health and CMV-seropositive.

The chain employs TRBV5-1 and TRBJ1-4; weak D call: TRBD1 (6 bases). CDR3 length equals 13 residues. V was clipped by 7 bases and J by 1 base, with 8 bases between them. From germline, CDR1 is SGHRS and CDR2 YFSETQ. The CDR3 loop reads CASQGLTNEKLFF. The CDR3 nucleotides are TGCGCCAGCCAGGGGTTAACTAATGAAAAACTGTTTTTT.

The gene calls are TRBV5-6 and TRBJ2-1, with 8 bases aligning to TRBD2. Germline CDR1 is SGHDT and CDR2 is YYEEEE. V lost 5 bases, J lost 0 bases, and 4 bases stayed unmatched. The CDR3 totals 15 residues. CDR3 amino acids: CASRGTRSSYNEQFF. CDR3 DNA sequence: TGTGCCAGCAGAGGGACTAGGAGCTCCTACAATGAGCAGTTCTTC.

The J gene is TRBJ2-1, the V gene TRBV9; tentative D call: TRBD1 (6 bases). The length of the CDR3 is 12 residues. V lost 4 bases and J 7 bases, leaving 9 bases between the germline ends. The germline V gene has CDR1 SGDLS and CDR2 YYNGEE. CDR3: CASSFQGNEQFF. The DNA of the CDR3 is TGTGCCAGCAGCTTTCAGGGGAATGAGCAGTTCTTC.

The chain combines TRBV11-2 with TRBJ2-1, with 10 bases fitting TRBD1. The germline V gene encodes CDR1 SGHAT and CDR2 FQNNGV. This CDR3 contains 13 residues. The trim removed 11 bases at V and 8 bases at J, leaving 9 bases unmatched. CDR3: CACRDRGKDEQFF. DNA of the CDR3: TGTGCCTGTCGGGACAGGGGTAAAGATGAGCAGTTCTTC.

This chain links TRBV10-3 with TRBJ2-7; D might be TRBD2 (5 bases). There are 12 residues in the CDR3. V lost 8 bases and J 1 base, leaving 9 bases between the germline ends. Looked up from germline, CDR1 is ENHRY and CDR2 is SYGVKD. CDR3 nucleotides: TGTGCCATCTCTACGGGGTCCTACGAGCAGTACTTC. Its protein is CAISTGSYEQYF.

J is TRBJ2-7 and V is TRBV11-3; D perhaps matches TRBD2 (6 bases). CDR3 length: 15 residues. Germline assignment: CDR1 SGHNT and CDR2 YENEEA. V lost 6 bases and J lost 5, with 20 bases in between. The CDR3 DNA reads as TGTGCCAGCAGTCCCGGAGCGGGTAGCCACCACGAGCAGTACTTC. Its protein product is CASSPGAGSHHEQYF.

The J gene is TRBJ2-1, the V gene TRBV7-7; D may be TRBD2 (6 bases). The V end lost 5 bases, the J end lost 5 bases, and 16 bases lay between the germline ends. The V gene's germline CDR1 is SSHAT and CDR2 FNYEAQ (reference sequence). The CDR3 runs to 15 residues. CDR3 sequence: CASSLRLVRDNEQFF. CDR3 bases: TGTGCCAGCAGCCTCCGACTAGTTAGGGACAATGAGCAGTTCTTC.

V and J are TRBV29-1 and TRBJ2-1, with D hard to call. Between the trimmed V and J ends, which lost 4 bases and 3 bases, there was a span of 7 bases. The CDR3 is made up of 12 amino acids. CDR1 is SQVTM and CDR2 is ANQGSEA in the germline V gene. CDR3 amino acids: CSVGQFYNEQFF. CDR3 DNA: TGCAGCGTTGGGCAGTTCTACAATGAGCAGTTCTTC.

CDR3 sequence reads: CASSSPSDEQFF. CDR3 bases: TGTGCCAGCAGCTCCCCGAGCGATGAGCAGTTCTTC. V usage is TRBV13 and J usage is TRBJ2-1; no clear D. Germline V CDR1 and CDR2: PRHDT, FYEKMQ (reference sequence). Trimming took off 4 bases at V and 8 bases at J, with 9 bases between the two ends. CDR3 length equals 12 residues.

Here the CDR3 reads CASSLATGEINEQFF. The CDR3 bases are TGTGCCAGCAGCTTAGCGACAGGGGAGATCAATGAGCAGTTCTTC. The chain has TRBV7-9 and TRBJ2-1; 8 bases are a match to TRBD1. Germline assignment: CDR1 SEHNR and CDR2 FQNEAQ (reference sequence). CDR3 length equals 15 residues. Trimming removed 0 bases from V and 6 bases from J; junction bases left unmatched: 4.

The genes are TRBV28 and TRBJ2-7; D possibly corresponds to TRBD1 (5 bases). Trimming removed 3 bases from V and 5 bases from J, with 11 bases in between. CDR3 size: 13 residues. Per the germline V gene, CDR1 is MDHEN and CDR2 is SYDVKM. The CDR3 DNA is TGTGCCAGCAGTTTCAGGGAATCAGACGAGCAGTACGTC. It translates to CASSFRESDEQYV.

CDR3 residues: CASSIGTAGAKNIQYF. CDR3 nucleotides: TGCGCCAGCAGCATAGGGACTGCCGGAGCCAAAAACATTCAGTACTTC. This sequence joins TRBV5-1 and TRBJ2-4; maybe TRBD2 (6 bases). V dropped 4 bases and J dropped 0 bases, with 14 bases sitting between them. The CDR3 consists of 16 residues. In germline, CDR1 is SGHRS, CDR2 YFSETQ.

The CDR3 DNA sequence: TGTGCCACCTCCCCGGCGGGTTGGGGCACAGATACGCAGTATTTT. Amino acid sequence: CATSPAGWGTDTQYF. The chain uses TRBV19 and TRBJ2-3, with D possibly TRBD2 on 5 matching bases. Trimming took off 10 bases at V and 1 base at J, with 18 bases between the two ends. The CDR3 loop spans 15 amino acids. Per germline, CDR1 LNHDA and CDR2 SQIVND (reference sequence).

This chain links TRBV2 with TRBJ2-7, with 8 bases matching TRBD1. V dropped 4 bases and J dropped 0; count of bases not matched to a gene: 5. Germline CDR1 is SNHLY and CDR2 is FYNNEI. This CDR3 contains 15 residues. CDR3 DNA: TGTGCCAGCAGTGCGGGACAGGCCCTCTCCTACGAGCAGTACTTC. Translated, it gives CASSAGQALSYEQYF.

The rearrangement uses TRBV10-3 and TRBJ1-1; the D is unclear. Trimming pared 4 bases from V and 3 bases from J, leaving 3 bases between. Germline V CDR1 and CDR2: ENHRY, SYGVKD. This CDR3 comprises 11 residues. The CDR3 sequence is CAISGDTEAFF. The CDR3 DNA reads TGTGCCATCAGTGGCGACACTGAAGCTTTCTTT.

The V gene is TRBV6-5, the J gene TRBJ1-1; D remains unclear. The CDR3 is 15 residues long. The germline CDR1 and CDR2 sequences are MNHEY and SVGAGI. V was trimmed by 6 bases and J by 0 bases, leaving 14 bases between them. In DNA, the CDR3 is TGTGCCAGCAGCCTCCTCCCCCAGTTGAACACTGAAGCTTTCTTT. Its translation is CASSLLPQLNTEAFF.

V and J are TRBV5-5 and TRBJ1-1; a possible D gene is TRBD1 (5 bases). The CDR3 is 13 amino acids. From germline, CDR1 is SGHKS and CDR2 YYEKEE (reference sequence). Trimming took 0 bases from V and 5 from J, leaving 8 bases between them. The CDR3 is CASSLGPGTEAFF. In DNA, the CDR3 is TGTGCCAGCAGCTTGGGGCCAGGGACTGAAGCTTTCTTT.

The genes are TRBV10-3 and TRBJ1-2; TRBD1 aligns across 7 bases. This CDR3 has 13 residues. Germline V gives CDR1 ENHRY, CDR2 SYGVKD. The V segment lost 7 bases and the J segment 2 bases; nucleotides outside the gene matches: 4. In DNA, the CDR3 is TGTGCCATCATGAGACAGGGAAACTATGGCTACACCTTC. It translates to CAIMRQGNYGYTF.

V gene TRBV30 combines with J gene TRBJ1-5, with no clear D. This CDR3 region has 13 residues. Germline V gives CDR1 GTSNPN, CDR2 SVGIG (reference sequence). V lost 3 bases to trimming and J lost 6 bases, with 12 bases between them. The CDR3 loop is CAWSEARSQPQHF. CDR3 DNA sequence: TGTGCCTGGAGCGAGGCCCGTAGTCAGCCCCAGCATTTT.

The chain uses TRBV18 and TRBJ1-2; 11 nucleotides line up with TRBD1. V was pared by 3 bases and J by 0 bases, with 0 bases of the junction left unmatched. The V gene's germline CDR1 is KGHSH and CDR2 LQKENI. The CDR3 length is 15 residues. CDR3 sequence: CASSPGQGANYGYTF. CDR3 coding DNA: TGTGCCAGCTCACCGGGACAGGGGGCTAACTATGGCTACACCTTC. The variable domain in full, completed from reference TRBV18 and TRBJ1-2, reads NAGVMQNPRHLVRRRGQEARLRCSPMKGHSHVYWYRQLPEEGLKFMVYLQKENIIDESGMPKERFSAEFPKEGPSILRIQQVVRGDSAAYFCASSPGQGANYGYTFGSGTRLTVV.

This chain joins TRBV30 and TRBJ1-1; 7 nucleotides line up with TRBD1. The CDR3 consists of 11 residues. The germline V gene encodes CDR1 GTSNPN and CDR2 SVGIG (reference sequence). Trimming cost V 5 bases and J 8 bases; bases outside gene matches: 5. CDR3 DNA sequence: TGTGCCTGGGGGGGACAGAGGGAAGCTTTCTTT. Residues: CAWGGQREAFF.

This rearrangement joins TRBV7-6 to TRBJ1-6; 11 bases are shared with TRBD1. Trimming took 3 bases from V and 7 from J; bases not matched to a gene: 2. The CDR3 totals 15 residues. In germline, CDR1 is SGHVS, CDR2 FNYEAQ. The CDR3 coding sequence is TGTGCCAGCAGCTTCGGACAGGGGGCAAATTCACCCCTCCACTTT. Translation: CASSFGQGANSPLHF.

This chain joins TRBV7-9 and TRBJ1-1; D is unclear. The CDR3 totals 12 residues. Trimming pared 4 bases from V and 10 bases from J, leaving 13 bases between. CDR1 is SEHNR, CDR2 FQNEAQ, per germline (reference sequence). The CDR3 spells CASSSDSLIAFF. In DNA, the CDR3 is TGTGCCAGCAGCTCGGACTCCTTAATAGCTTTCTTT.

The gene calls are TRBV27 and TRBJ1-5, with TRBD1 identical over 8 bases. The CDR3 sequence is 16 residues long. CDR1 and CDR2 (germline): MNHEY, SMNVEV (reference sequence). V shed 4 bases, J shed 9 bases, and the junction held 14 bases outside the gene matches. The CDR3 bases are TGTGCCAGCAGTTCTACAGGGGGAGGGACGTATGGGCCCCAGCATTTT. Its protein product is CASSSTGGGTYGPQHF.

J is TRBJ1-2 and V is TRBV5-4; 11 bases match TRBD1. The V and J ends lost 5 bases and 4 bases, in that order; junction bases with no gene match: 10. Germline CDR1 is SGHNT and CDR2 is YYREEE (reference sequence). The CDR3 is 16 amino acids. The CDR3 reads CASRGDRGKVGYGYTF. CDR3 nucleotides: TGTGCCAGCAGGGGGGACAGGGGGAAAGTAGGCTATGGCTACACCTTC.

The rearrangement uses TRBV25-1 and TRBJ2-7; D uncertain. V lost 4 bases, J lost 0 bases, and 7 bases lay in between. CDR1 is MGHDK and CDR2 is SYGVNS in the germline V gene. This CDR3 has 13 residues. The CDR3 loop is CASSGQFSYEQYF. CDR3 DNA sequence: TGTGCCAGCAGTGGCCAGTTCTCCTACGAGCAGTACTTC.

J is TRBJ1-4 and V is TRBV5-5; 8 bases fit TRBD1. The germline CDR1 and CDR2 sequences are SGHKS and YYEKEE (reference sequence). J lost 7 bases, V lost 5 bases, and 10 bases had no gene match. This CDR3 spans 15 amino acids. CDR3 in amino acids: CASSRTGIAGEKLFF. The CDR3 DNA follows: TGTGCCAGCAGTCGGACAGGGATCGCAGGTGAAAAACTGTTTTTT.